These T cell receptor beta chains were read from a single sample in a study of Tregs in tolerant kidney transplant recipients. Assay used: immunoSEQ multiplex PCR; TCRdb lists only in-frame clones, some missing. The sample carries 90,000 to 130,000 clones, 90% recorded once. Specimen: CD4+ T cells from blood, collected before the transplant. These receptor sequences come from a human donor who received a combined kidney and bone marrow transplant. Both conserved end residues are part of each CDR3. Fields, in order: V gene, CDR3 protein.

TRBV5-1 | CASSLNGETYNEQFF
TRBV18 | CASSPPGAVTLTDTQYF
TRBV5-4 | CASKGTAYGYTF
TRBV5-1 | CASSLQQVPGELFF
TRBV28 | CASSFVGTGFPEAFF
TRBV18 | CASSPPGRGATDTQYF
TRBV5-1 | CASSTHAGPGTGELFF
TRBV29-1 | CSVLVRAEAAGELFF
TRBV7-2 | CASSPWTSGSFRTEQFF
TRBV28 | CATLRLAGNYEQYF
TRBV10-3 | CAISTYTGRNYEQYF
TRBV6-5 | CASSSPGATIHEQYF
TRBV5-4 | CASSRQYSFDEQYF
TRBV2 | CASRAGGSTDTQYF
TRBV19 | CASSETLSHTSTDTQYF
TRBV6-5 | CASSYSTPQGEQYF
TRBV19 | CASTWTGNTGELFF
TRBV7-2 | CASSLVGAQVGYEQYF
TRBV29-1 | CSVGSGTRYNEQFF
TRBV5-4 | CASSLPRQGYGYTF
TRBV5-5 | CASSLLAGVLNEQFF
TRBV11-2 | CASSWDRGGQETQYF
TRBV5-1 | CASSFGGVSSGNTIYF
TRBV5-1 | CASRDRLKETQYF